Included here is one T cell receptor (beta chain) sequence, with context. Its antigen is unidentified. This sample was included in a study of identical twins. Study results and caveats: Insertions were fewer in abundant cord blood beta clonotypes, whereas memory repertoires showed none of this pattern. Less excess twin sharing appeared in beta out-of-frame sequences. Among out-of-frame alpha sequences shared by twins, low generation probability occurred in excess.

Template switching (which added a universal primer site) was used, and cDNA carried unique molecular identifiers. TCRdb processed the 5' RACE reads anew with MiXCR; each CDR3 protein has one entry. The sample holds a few hundred thousand distinct CDR3 sequences, about 18% seen once. The CDR3 is 13 residues long. V trimming: 3 bases; J trimming: 2 bases; junction bases outside the gene matches: 1. Germline CDR1 is SQVTM and CDR2 is ANQGSEA. The sequence was collected from a man between 45 and 60 years old in good health. The chain links TRBV29-1 to TRBJ1-2; 9 nucleotides agree with TRBD1. Sequences were obtained from naive T cells sorted from blood. This CDR3 reads CSVDGTGNYGYTF. DNA for the CDR3: TGCAGCGTTGATGGGACAGGGAACTATGGCTACACCTTC.